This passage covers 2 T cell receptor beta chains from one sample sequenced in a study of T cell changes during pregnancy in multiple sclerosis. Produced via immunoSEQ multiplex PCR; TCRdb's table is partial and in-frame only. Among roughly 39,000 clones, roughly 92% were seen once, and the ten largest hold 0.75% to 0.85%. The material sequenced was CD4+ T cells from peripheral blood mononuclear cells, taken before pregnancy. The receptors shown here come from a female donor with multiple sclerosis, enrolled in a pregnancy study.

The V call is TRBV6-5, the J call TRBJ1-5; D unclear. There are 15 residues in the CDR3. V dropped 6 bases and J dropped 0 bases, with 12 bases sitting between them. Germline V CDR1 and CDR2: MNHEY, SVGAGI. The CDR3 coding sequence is TGTGCCAGCAGGATTCGAGCCTATAGCAATCAGCCCCAGCATTTT. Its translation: CASRIRAYSNQPQHF.

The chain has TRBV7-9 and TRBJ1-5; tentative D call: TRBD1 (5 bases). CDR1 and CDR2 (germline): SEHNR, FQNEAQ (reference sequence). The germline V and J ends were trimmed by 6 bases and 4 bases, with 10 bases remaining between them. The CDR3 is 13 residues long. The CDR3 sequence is CASSSDSNQPQHF. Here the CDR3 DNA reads TGTGCCAGCAGTTCTGACAGTAATCAGCCCCAGCATTTT.